These 20 T cell receptor beta chains were sequenced from one sample in a study of CXCR3-negative and CXCR3-positive naive CD8 T cells. 5' RACE with UMI labels generated the TRB cDNA libraries. From its re-call of the 5' RACE reads, TCRdb lists each CDR3 protein once, without DNA. Its table records roughly 100,000 distinct CDR3 sequences. The specimen was naive CXCR3- CD8+ T cells from blood. The sample's subset: CD45RO-CCR7+CD27+CD95- naive CD8+ T cells lacking CXCR3 (TNR3-). The receptor source for this set is a human donor in good health. Some clones in this sample may be carry-over from other donors' samples.

V usage is TRBV28 and J usage is TRBJ2-3; TCRdb proposes TRBD2, but this gene call is untestable without DNA. Germline CDR1 MDHEN, CDR2 SYDVKM. CDR3 length equals 17 residues. This CDR3 reads CASSLWGDSGFTDTQYF.

J is TRBJ2-7 and V is TRBV28; TCRdb selects TRBD1, and the lack of DNA leaves this call unchecked. This CDR3 comprises 14 residues. CDR1 and CDR2 from the germline V gene are MDHEN and SYDVKM. This chain's CDR3 is CASSLKIQGYEQYF.

CDR3 loop: CSARFYASSGGEKTQYF. This sequence joins TRBV20-1 and TRBJ2-5; the D gene TCRdb calls, TRBD2, cannot be checked with no DNA. Looked up from germline, CDR1 is DFQATT and CDR2 is SNEGSKA (reference sequence). This CDR3 is 17 amino acids long.

The J gene is TRBJ2-7, the V gene TRBV19; the TCRdb D gene call, TRBD1, has no DNA to confirm it. The CDR3 has 15 residues. Germline lookup yields CDR1 LNHDA and CDR2 SQIVND (reference sequence). This chain's CDR3 is CASSTSGTGNFEQYF.

The chain uses TRBV12-3 or TRBV12-4 and TRBJ2-2. There are 12 residues in the CDR3. CDR3 sequence reads: CASTLIPGELFF.

The CDR3 is CASSKGLAGTDTQYF. The chain joins TRBV5-4 to TRBJ2-3; TCRdb's D gene call, TRBD2, goes unchecked for lack of DNA. Germline-derived CDR1 and CDR2 are SGHNT and YYREEE (reference sequence). This CDR3 is 15 amino acids long. The full variable domain, rest sourced from reference TRBV5-4 and TRBJ2-3, is ETGVTQSPTHLIKTRGQQVTLRCSSQSGHNTVSWYQQALGQGPQFIFQYYREEENGRGNFPPRFSGLQFPNYSSELNVNALELDDSALYLCASSKGLAGTDTQYFGPGTRLTVL.

This chain joins TRBV24-1 and TRBJ1-1. Germline V gene data show CDR1 as KGHDR and CDR2 as SFDVKD. The CDR3 consists of 11 residues. CDR3: CAPNLLTEAFF.

The V gene is TRBV5-5, the J gene TRBJ2-7; the D call from TCRdb, TRBD1, cannot be confirmed without DNA. The CDR3 consists of 15 residues. CDR1 and CDR2 (germline): SGHKS, YYEKEE (reference sequence). The CDR3 sequence: CASSLSWGIGYEQYF.

The rearrangement uses TRBV12-3 or TRBV12-4 and TRBJ2-1; TCRdb's assignment of TRBD1 cannot be checked, as there is no DNA. CDR3 length: 15 amino acids. CDR3 loop: CASSLEDSLYNEQFF.

CDR3 in amino acids: CASSLGQGEQPQHF. The chain uses TRBV7-9 and TRBJ1-5; TCRdb names TRBD1, which stays unverified in the absence of DNA. CDR1 and CDR2 from the germline V gene are SEHNR and FQNEAQ (reference sequence). This CDR3 has 14 residues.

The J gene is TRBJ1-4, the V gene TRBV27; without DNA, the TCRdb call of TRBD1 cannot be checked. Germline V gives CDR1 MNHEY, CDR2 SMNVEV (reference sequence). This CDR3 spans 13 amino acids. CDR3 sequence: CASSGQGGEKLFF.

The chain recombines TRBV12-3 or TRBV12-4 with TRBJ1-5; TCRdb proposes TRBD1, but this gene call is untestable without DNA. CDR3 size: 14 residues. CDR3 amino acids: CASSFRGWDQPQHF.

This sequence joins TRBV25-1 and TRBJ1-1. This CDR3 spans 14 amino acids. The V gene's germline CDR1 is MGHDK and CDR2 SYGVNS. The CDR3 region is CATSGVGGNTEAFF.

The chain is built from TRBV19 and TRBJ2-7; TCRdb names TRBD1, which stays unverified in the absence of DNA. CDR3 length: 15 amino acids. CDR1 is LNHDA, CDR2 SQIVND, per germline (reference sequence). This CDR3 reads CASSSPGQAIPEQYF.

The chain employs TRBV25-1 and TRBJ2-7; TCRdb designates TRBD1, a call that cannot be tested without DNA. Germline V gene sequence: CDR1 MGHDK, CDR2 SYGVNS. The CDR3 has 14 residues. The chain's CDR3 is CASSPGQGYDEQYF.

This sequence joins TRBV20-1 and TRBJ2-3; TCRdb lists TRBD2, though no DNA is available to test this call. The CDR3 loop spans 15 amino acids. CDR1 DFQATT and CDR2 SNEGSKA come from the germline V gene (reference sequence). The CDR3 spells CSASPRDSSTDTQYF.

V is TRBV29-1 and J is TRBJ1-2; TCRdb selects TRBD1, and the lack of DNA leaves this call unchecked. This CDR3 contains 18 residues. Germline-derived CDR1 and CDR2 are SQVTM and ANQGSEA. The CDR3 here is CSVEDGGDRGRLGYGYTF.

J is TRBJ2-1 and V is TRBV21-1; TCRdb calls TRBD1, which cannot be checked without DNA. TRBV21-1 is an annotated pseudogene. The CDR3 loop spans 17 amino acids. CDR3: CASSKILGQGSYNEQFF.

The genes are TRBV4-1 and TRBJ2-1; as DNA is missing, the TRBD2 call by TCRdb cannot be tested. CDR3 length equals 18 residues. Germline V gene lookup returns CDR1 MGHRA and CDR2 YSYEKL. This CDR3 reads CASGQDPSGLAGHNEQFF.

This chain joins TRBV3-1 and TRBJ1-1. The CDR3 is 16 residues long. Germline assignment: CDR1 LGHDT and CDR2 YNNKEL (reference sequence). This CDR3 reads CASSQDPDGSGTEAFF.